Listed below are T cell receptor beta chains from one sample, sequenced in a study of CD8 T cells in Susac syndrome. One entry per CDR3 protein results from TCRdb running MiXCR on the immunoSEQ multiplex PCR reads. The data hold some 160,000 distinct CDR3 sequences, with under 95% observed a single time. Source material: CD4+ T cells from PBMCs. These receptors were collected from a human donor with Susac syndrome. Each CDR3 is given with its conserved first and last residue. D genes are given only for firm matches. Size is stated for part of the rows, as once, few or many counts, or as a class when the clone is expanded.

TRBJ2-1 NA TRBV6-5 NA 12 TGTGCCAGCAGCACCCGGGCGGCTGAGCAGTTCTTC CASSTRAAEQFF
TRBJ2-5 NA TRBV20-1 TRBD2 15 TGCAGTGTAAGGACTAGCGGGGGGAAACAAGAGACCCAGTACTTC CSVRTSGGKQETQYF
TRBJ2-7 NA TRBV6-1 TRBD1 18 TGTGCCAGCAGGCCTTATACCCTGGTCACAGGGGGCGAATACGAGCAGTACTTC CASRPYTLVTGGEYEQYF
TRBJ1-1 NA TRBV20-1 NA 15 TGCAGTGCTCCCCTGGGGGGTATTGGGAACACTGAAGCTTTCTTT CSAPLGGIGNTEAFF
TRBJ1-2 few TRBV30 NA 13 TGTGCCTGGAGTGTGGGGGGGGCGCGAGGCTACACCTTC CAWSVGGARGYTF
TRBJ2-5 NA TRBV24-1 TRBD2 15 TGTGCCACCAGTGGCAACGGGGGGGAGCAAGAGACCCAGTACTTC CATSGNGGEQETQYF
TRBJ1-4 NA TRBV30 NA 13 TGTGCCTGGAAATCCGGGGGCCTTGAAAAACTGTTTTTT CAWKSGGLEKLFF
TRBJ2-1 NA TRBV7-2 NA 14 TGTGCCAGCAGCTTAGTCCCAACACCAAATGAGCAGTTCTTC CASSLVPTPNEQFF
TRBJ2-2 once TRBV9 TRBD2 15 TGTGCCAGCAGCTTAGAGCGGGGGGACACCGGGGAGCTGTTTTTT CASSLERGDTGELFF
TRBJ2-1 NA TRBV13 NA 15 TGTGCCAGCAGCTGGGGGGCCCGGGCCTACAATGAGCAGTTCTTC CASSWGARAYNEQFF
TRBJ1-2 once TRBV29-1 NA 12 TGCAGCGTTGACAGGAATGACTATGGCTACACCTTC CSVDRNDYGYTF
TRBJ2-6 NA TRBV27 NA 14 TGTGCCAGCAGTTCCGCGACTGGGGCCAACGTCCTGACTTTC CASSSATGANVLTF
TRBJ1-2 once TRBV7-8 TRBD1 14 TGTGCCAGCAGGGTCGGGACAGGTCCTTATGGCTACACCTTC CASRVGTGPYGYTF
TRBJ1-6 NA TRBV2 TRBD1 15 TGTGCCAGCAGCCCCCTTGGACAGGGGAATTCACCCCTCCACTTT CASSPLGQGNSPLHF
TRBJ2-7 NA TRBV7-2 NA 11 TGTGCCAGCAGCCCATTGTACGAGCAGTACTTC CASSPLYEQYF
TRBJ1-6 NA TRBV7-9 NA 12 TGTGCCAGCTCGATAGTTAATTCACCCCTCCACTTT CASSIVNSPLHF
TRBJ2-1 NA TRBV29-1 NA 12 TGCAGCGTCTCGGTGCTTCGCGGTGAGCAGTTCTTC CSVSVLRGEQFF
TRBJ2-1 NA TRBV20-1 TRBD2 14 TGCAGTGCTAGGAAGCGGGGGGGGTACAATGAGCAGTTCTTC CSARKRGGYNEQFF
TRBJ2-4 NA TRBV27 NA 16 TGTGCCAGCAGTTTATCGGGGTCGTTAGCCAAAAACATTCAGTACTTC CASSLSGSLAKNIQYF
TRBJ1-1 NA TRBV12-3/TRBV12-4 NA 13 TGTGCCAGCAGTTTCAACGAGAACACTGAAGCTTTCTTT CASSFNENTEAFF
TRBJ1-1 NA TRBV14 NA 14 TGTGCCAGCAGCCCCGAGTTTTTAGTAACTGAAGCTTTCTTT CASSPEFLVTEAFF
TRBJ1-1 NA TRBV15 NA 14 TGTGCCACCAGCGGATACAAGGGGAACACTGAAGCTTTCTTT CATSGYKGNTEAFF
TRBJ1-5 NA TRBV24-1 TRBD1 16 TGTGCCACCAGTGATTCCCGACAGGGCGCTCATCAGCCCCAGCATTTT CATSDSRQGAHQPQHF
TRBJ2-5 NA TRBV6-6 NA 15 TGTGCCAGCAGTTACTCCGCGGGGTCTCAAGAGACCCAGTACTTC CASSYSAGSQETQYF
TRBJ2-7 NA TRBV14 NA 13 TGTGCCAGCAGCCTCCTCGGACAGTACGAGCAGTACTTC CASSLLGQYEQYF
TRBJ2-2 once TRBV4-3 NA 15 TGCGCCAGCAGCCCGCACGCGACTGGGAGCCGGGAGCTGTTTTTT CASSPHATGSRELFF
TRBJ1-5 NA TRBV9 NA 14 TGTGCCAGCAGCGCGGGGGGGAGCAATCAGCCCCAGCATTTT CASSAGGSNQPQHF
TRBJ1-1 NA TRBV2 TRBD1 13 TGTGCCAGCAGGGACAGGTTGAACACTGAAGCTTTCTTT CASRDRLNTEAFF
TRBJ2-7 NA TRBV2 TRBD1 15 TGTGCCAGCAGTCCGGACAGGGGGGGCTACTACGAGCAGTACTTC CASSPDRGGYYEQYF
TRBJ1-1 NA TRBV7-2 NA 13 TGTGCCAGCAGCCGACAGTCGAACACTGAAGCTTTCTTT CASSRQSNTEAFF
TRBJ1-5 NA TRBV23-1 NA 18 TGCGCCAGCAGTCAATCCAGATGCCTCCGGGATAGCAATCAGCCCCAGCATTTT CASSQSRCLRDSNQPQHF
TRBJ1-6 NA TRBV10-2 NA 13 TGCGCCAGCAGTGACGGGGGAAGAAGTCCCCTCCACTTT CASSDGGRSPLHF
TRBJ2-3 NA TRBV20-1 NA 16 TGCAGTGCTAGAGATGCCGGAGGGGTCAGCACAGATACGCAGTATTTT CSARDAGGVSTDTQYF
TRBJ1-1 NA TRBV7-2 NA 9 TGTGCCAGGGCAGGTGAAGCTTTCTTT CARAGEAFF
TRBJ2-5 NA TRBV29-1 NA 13 TGCAGCGTTGGACAGGGAGGGCGGGAGACCCAGTACTTC CSVGQGGRETQYF
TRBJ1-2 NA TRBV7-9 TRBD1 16 TGTGCCAGCAGCCGGGGACAGGGGGCGGTGGACTATGGCTACACCTTC CASSRGQGAVDYGYTF
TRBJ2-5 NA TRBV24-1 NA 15 TGTGCCACCAGTGCCAGGGCCGATCCTCAAGAGACCCAGTACTTC CATSARADPQETQYF
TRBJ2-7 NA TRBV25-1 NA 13 TGTGCCAGCTGGAGGGGGCCGGAGTACGAGCAGTACTTC CASWRGPEYEQYF
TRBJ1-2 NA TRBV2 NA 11 TGTGCCAGCAGTGAAGAGGCGGGCTACACCTTC CASSEEAGYTF
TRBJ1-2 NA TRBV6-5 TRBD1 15 TGTGCCAGCAGCCGGACAGGGAATGATAACTATGGCTACACCTTC CASSRTGNDNYGYTF
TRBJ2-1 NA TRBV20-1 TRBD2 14 TGCAGTGCGGGGACTAGGGGGGGGGCCGGGGAGCAGTTCTTC CSAGTRGGAGEQFF
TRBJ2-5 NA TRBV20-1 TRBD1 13 TGCAGTGCTCCGACAGGGCGACAAGAGACCCAGTACTTC CSAPTGRQETQYF
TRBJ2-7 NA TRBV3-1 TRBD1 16 TGTGCCAGCAGCCAAGTGACAGGGACGGCATGGTTCGAGCAGTACTTC CASSQVTGTAWFEQYF
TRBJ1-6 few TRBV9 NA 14 TGTGCCAGCAGCGTACAGGGAGATAATTCACCCCTCCACTTT CASSVQGDNSPLHF
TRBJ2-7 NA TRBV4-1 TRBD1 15 TGCGCCAGCAGCCCCACTGGACAGGGGCGCTACGAGCAGTACTTC CASSPTGQGRYEQYF
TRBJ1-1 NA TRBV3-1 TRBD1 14 TGTGCCAGCACCCTGACAGGGACGGGCACTGAAGCTTTCTTT CASTLTGTGTEAFF